The sequence of this TCR beta chain was determined in a study of PD-1 blockade in classical Hodgkin lymphoma. Whole-study results and caveats: When set against healthy donors, newly diagnosed patients were reported to show lower baseline TCR diversity.

Noted time point: cycle 4 day 1 (C4D1), after less than seven weeks of nivolumab. Patients all relapsed after autologous stem cell transplantation, and there was variation in brentuximab vedotin exposure. Points on this clone: No antigen is known for it.

Clones were sequenced by immunoSEQ multiplex PCR, and TCRdb holds only the in-frame ones, with some missing. The table shows under 9,500 clones, with around nine tenths occurring only once. The sample in question was peripheral blood mononuclear cells (PBMCs), obtained before the fourth cycle of nivolumab. This TCR came from a human donor with classical Hodgkin lymphoma.

DNA of the CDR3: TGTGCCAGCTCACTCCTCGACAGCCAGCCCCAGCATTTT. Translated: CASSLLDSQPQHF. V gene TRBV18 combines with J gene TRBJ1-5, with D possibly matching TRBD1 (5 bases). Germline CDR1 KGHSH, CDR2 LQKENI. Trimming removed 4 bases from V and 7 bases from J, with 11 bases in between. There are 13 residues in the CDR3.